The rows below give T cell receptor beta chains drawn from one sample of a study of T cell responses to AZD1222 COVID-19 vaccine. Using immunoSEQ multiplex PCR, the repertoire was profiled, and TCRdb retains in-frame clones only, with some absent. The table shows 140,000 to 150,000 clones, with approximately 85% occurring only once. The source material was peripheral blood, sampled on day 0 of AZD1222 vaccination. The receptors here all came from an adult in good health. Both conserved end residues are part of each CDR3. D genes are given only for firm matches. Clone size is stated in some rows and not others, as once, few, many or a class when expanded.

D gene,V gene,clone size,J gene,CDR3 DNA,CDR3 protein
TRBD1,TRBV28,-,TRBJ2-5,TGTGCCAGCAGTACCCGGGGACAGACCCAAGAGACCCAGTACTTC,CASSTRGQTQETQYF
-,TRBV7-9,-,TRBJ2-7,TGTGCCAGCAGCTTACCAGACAATACCTACGAGCAGTACTTC,CASSLPDNTYEQYF
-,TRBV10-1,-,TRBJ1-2,TGCGCCAGTTGGACAGAGCACTATGGCTACACCTTC,CASWTEHYGYTF
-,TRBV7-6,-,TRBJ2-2,TGTGCCAGCAGCTTAGTTTCCACGGAGAACGGGGAGCTGTTTTTT,CASSLVSTENGELFF
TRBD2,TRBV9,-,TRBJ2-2,TGTGCCAGCAGCGTAGCAGCGGGAGGGCTCGACACCGGGGAGCTGTTTTTT,CASSVAAGGLDTGELFF
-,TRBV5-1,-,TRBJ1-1,TGCGCCAGCAGCTTGGGCGGGAACACTGAAGCTTTCTTT,CASSLGGNTEAFF
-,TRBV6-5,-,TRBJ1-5,TGTGCCAGCAGCGGGGTTAACAATCAGCCCCAGCATTTT,CASSGVNNQPQHF
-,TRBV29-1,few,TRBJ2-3,TGCAGCGTTGAAGATAGGACAACAGATACGCAGTATTTT,CSVEDRTTDTQYF
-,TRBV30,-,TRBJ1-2,TGTGCCTGGAGTGTACTAGATAGGCTCGGCTACACCTTC,CAWSVLDRLGYTF
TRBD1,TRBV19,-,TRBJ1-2,TGTGCCATCGGACAGGATAACTATGGCTACACCTTC,CAIGQDNYGYTF
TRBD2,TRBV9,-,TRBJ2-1,TGTGCCAGCAGCGTAGACGGGAGGGCCGTCTACAATGAGCAGTTCTTC,CASSVDGRAVYNEQFF
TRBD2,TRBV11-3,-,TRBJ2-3,TGTGCCAGCAGCTACTTTTCGAGGGCAGCGGGGGACACAGATACGCAGTATTTT,CASSYFSRAAGDTDTQYF
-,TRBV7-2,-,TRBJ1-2,TGTGCCAGCAGCTTAGCTCCCGGCTATGGCTACACCTTC,CASSLAPGYGYTF
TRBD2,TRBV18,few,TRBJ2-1,TGTGCCAGCTCCGGGGGGGGGCCATACAATGAGCAGTTCTTC,CASSGGGPYNEQFF
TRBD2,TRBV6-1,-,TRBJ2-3,TGTGCCAGCAGTGAAGTAGCGGGAGGCACAGATACGCAGTATTTT,CASSEVAGGTDTQYF
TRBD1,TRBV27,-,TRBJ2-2,TGTGCCAGCAGTTCATACCTCCGGGACAGGAACACCGGGGAGCTGTTTTTT,CASSSYLRDRNTGELFF
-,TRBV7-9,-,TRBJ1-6,TGTGCCAGCAGCGGAGTGGAGGGGTGGTCACCCCTCCACTTT,CASSGVEGWSPLHF
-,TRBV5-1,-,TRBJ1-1,TGCGCCAGCAGCGGGTATCGGCAAAAGAACACTGAAGCTTTCTTT,CASSGYRQKNTEAFF
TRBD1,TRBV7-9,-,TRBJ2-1,TGTGCCAGCAGCCTTGGGGGACAGAACTACAATGAGCAGTTCTTC,CASSLGGQNYNEQFF
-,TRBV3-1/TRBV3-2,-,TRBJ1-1,TGTGCCAGCAGCCGAAGACTGACGGACTACACTGAAGCTTTCTTT,CASSRRLTDYTEAFF
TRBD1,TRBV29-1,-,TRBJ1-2,TGCAGCGTCGGGACAGGCTATGGCTACACCTTC,CSVGTGYGYTF
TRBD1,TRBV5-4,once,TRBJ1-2,TGTGCCAGCAGCAGCGCCGGGACAGGGACTGGCTACACCTTC,CASSSAGTGTGYTF
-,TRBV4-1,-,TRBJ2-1,TGCGCCAGCAGCCAAGAAGGGCGGATCTACAATGAGCAGTTCTTC,CASSQEGRIYNEQFF
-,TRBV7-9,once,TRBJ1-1,TGTGCCAGCAGTCTTTCCGCACAGTTAAACACTGAAGCTTTCTTT,CASSLSAQLNTEAFF
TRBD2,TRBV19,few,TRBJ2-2,TGTGCCAGTAGTATCGGGAGGGGTAGTACCGGGGAGCTGTTTTTT,CASSIGRGSTGELFF
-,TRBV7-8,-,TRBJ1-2,TGTGCCAGCAGCTTATTTCAGGGCCCCTCCTATGGCTACACCTTC,CASSLFQGPSYGYTF
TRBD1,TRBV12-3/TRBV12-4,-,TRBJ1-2,TGTGCCAGCACCCAGGGGGCGCGGGGCTACACCTTC,CASTQGARGYTF
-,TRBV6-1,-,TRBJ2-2,TGTGCCAGCAGTGAAATAGCTGGTACCGGGGAGCTGTTTTTT,CASSEIAGTGELFF
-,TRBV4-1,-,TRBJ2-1,TGCGCCAGCAGCCTTGACGACTCCTACAATGAGCAGTTCTTC,CASSLDDSYNEQFF
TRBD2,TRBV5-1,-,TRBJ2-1,TGCGCCAGCACCCTAGGGATCACCGCGGGAGATGAGCAGTTCTTC,CASTLGITAGDEQFF
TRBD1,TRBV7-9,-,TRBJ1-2,TGTGCCAGCAGACCGGCCGGGACAGGGCATGGCTACACCTTC,CASRPAGTGHGYTF
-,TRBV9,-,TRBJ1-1,TGTGCCAGCAGCGTCGCCCAGAACACTGAAGCTTTCTTT,CASSVAQNTEAFF
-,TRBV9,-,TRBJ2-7,TGTGCCAGCAGCGTAGATGGGGAAGGCTACGAGCAGTACTTC,CASSVDGEGYEQYF
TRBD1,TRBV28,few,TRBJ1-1,TGTGCCAGCAGTCCACCTACAGGGGTTGACACTGAAGCTTTCTTT,CASSPPTGVDTEAFF
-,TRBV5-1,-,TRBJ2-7,TGCGCCAGCAGCTTGACCGTTGAGAGGGACTACGAGCAGTACTTC,CASSLTVERDYEQYF
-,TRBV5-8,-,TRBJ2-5,TGTGCCAGCAGCTTGGCAGCAATTGAGACCCAGTACTTC,CASSLAAIETQYF
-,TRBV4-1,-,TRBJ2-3,TGCGCCAGCAGCCACCGGACGGGTAGCACAGATACGCAGTATTTT,CASSHRTGSTDTQYF
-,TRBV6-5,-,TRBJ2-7,TGTGCCAGCAGGGACCCCGGGGCCTCGCGGGAGCAGTACTTC,CASRDPGASREQYF
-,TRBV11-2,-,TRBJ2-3,TGTGCCACCGCTACCGGCGGGACAGATACGCAGTATTTT,CATATGGTDTQYF
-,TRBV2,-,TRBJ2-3,TGTGCCAGCAGCGTCGTTCTAGTGACAGATACGCAGTATTTT,CASSVVLVTDTQYF
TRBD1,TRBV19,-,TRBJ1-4,TGTGCCAGTAGTATAGAGGAGACAGGGGGCCTGTTTTTT,CASSIEETGGLFF
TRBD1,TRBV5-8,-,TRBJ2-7,TGTGCCAGCAGCCCAAGATACCGGGACAGTAACGAGCAGTACTTC,CASSPRYRDSNEQYF
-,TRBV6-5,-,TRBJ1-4,TGTGCCAGCAGTTCTTTGGGGGGGACTAATGAAAAACTGTTTTTT,CASSSLGGTNEKLFF
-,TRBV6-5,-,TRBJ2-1,TGTGCCAGCAGTCGCGGACATATTGATGAGCAGTTCTTC,CASSRGHIDEQFF
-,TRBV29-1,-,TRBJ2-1,TGCAGTTCCCGGGCCTCCTACAATGAGCAGTTCTTC,CSSRASYNEQFF
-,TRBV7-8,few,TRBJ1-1,TGTGCCAGCAGCTTAGCTTACACGGTGTACACTGAAGCTTTCTTT,CASSLAYTVYTEAFF
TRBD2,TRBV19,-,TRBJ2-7,TGTGCCAGTAGTACATCGGGCCCGGCGGGAGGTACCTACGAGCAGTACTTC,CASSTSGPAGGTYEQYF
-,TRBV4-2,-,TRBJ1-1,TGTGCCAGCAGCCAAGATACGGGGGTAGGAACTGAAGCTTTCTTT,CASSQDTGVGTEAFF
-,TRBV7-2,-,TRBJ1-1,TGTGCCAGCAGCTCCCCGGACGGGACTGAAGCTTTCTTT,CASSSPDGTEAFF
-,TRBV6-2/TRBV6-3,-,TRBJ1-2,TGTGCCAGCAGTTTAGAACAGAGGCTTGGCTACACCTTC,CASSLEQRLGYTF
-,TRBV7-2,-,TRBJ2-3,TGTGCCAGCAGCCCACTTCCAGCAAGCACAGATACGCAGTATTTT,CASSPLPASTDTQYF
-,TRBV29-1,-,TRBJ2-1,TGCAGCGTTGAAAAAGCTATTGAGCAGTTCTTC,CSVEKAIEQFF
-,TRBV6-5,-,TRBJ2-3,TGTGCCAGCATCCCCTCGACAGATACGCAGTATTTT,CASIPSTDTQYF
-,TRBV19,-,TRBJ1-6,TGTGCCAGTGGGGGAGCCTATAATTCACCCCTCCACTTT,CASGGAYNSPLHF